This T cell receptor (beta chain) was obtained from a study of PD-1 blockade in classical Hodgkin lymphoma. The assay was immunoSEQ multiplex PCR, and TCRdb's table has in-frame clones only and misses some. Of around 41,000 clones detected, 76% appear once; the ten largest clones hold over 9.5%. No patient escaped relapse after autologous stem cell transplantation, and brentuximab vedotin exposure varied. Under best response, outcomes were complete response, partial response or progressive disease. This CDR3 has 15 residues. The V gene's germline CDR1 is SGHNT and CDR2 YENEEA. Unmatched junction bases numbered 4, after V lost 5 bases and J lost 8 bases.

This specimen consisted of peripheral blood mononuclear cells (PBMCs), obtained at baseline. This rearrangement joins TRBV11-3 to TRBJ2-1; 15 bases agree with TRBD2. The sequence came from a human donor with classical Hodgkin lymphoma. The CDR3 sequence is CASSTGLAGGYEQFF. The CDR3 DNA reads TGTGCCAGCAGCACGGGACTAGCGGGAGGCTATGAGCAGTTCTTC.